Shown below are 25 T cell receptor beta chains from a single sample sequenced in a study of cytomegalovirus exposure and HLA in healthy donors. Amplification used 60 Vbeta primers and 13 Jbeta primers. Generated by immunoSEQ multiplex PCR, the TCRdb table keeps only in-frame clones and is missing some. There are 100,000 to 120,000 clones in the sample; about 80% occur only once, and 5% to 6% lies in the top ten. The sample was PBMCs. These TCRs come from a woman aged 25 to 45 in good health and CMV-seropositive.

The rearrangement joins TRBV6-1 to TRBJ1-2; D gene ambiguous. This CDR3 is 13 amino acids long. V dropped 5 bases and J dropped 1 base, with 8 bases sitting between them. CDR1 is MNHNS and CDR2 is SASEGT in the germline V gene. CDR3 in amino acids: CASSLGSNYGYTF. The CDR3 nucleotides are TGTGCCAGCAGTTTGGGGAGTAACTATGGCTACACCTTC.

This clone showed up just once. The chain's CDR3 is CASSTRTDQETQYF. CDR3 coding DNA: TGTGCCAGCAGCACACGGACAGACCAAGAGACCCAGTACTTC. The chain is built from TRBV7-9 and TRBJ2-5, with D perhaps TRBD1 (6 bases). Germline V gene lookup returns CDR1 SEHNR and CDR2 FQNEAQ (reference sequence). The CDR3 is 14 residues long. V shed 5 bases and J shed 0 bases, with 10 bases lying between them.

The CDR3 bases are TGTGCCAGCAGTTACGATCGGCGGGGAAACACTGAAGCTTTCTTT. This translates into CASSYDRRGNTEAFF. The V gene is TRBV6-5, the J gene TRBJ1-1; D unresolved. Germline V gives CDR1 MNHEY, CDR2 SVGAGI. This CDR3 has 15 amino acids. V shed 2 bases and J shed 2 bases, with 12 bases lying between them.

The V call is TRBV19, the J call TRBJ2-7; TRBD2 matches at 7 bases. The CDR3 sequence is 15 residues long. From germline, CDR1 is LNHDA and CDR2 SQIVND (reference sequence). The V gene end was trimmed by 3 bases and the J gene end by 2 bases; junction bases not matched to a gene: 7. CDR3 loop: CASSIRDYPTYEQYF. CDR3 bases: TGTGCCAGTAGTATCCGGGACTACCCTACCTACGAGCAGTACTTC. The whole variable domain, remainder taken from reference TRBV19 and TRBJ2-7, is DGGITQSPKYLFRKEGQNVTLSCEQNLNHDAMYWYRQDPGQGLRLIYYSQIVNDFQKGDIAEGYSVSREKKESFPLTVTSAQKNPTAFYLCASSIRDYPTYEQYFGPGTRLTVT.

The genes are TRBV18 and TRBJ1-4, with D possibly being TRBD1 (5 bases). Trimming removed 4 bases from V and 4 bases from J, with 13 bases in between. Germline V lookup: CDR1 KGHSH, CDR2 LQKENI. This CDR3 comprises 15 residues. The CDR3 protein is CASSLWPGLNEKLFF. In DNA form, the CDR3 reads TGTGCCAGCTCACTATGGCCGGGACTTAATGAAAAACTGTTTTTT.

The chain carries TRBV11-3 and TRBJ2-2; perhaps TRBD2 as D (5 bases). Trimming removed 1 base at V and 7 bases at J, with 7 bases between. The CDR3 is 13 residues long. CDR1 and CDR2 (germline): SGHNT, YENEEA. CDR3 sequence: CASSLAGGGELFF. In DNA, the CDR3 is TGTGCCAGCAGCTTAGCCGGAGGCGGGGAGCTGTTTTTT.

This clone was seen a handful of times. The J gene is TRBJ1-2, the V gene TRBV7-2; D is unclear. This CDR3 comprises 14 residues. CDR1 SGHTA and CDR2 FQGNSA come from the germline V gene. V lost 4 bases, J lost 8 bases, and 17 bases lay in between. CDR3: CASSSVAVFGGYTF. CDR3 DNA: TGTGCCAGCAGCTCCGTAGCCGTTTTCGGGGGCTACACCTTC.

This chain uses TRBV5-6 with TRBJ1-1; 8 nucleotides agree with TRBD1. CDR1 SGHDT and CDR2 YYEEEE come from the germline V gene. The CDR3 is 16 amino acids. V lost 4 bases, J lost 4 bases, and 12 bases stayed unmatched. CDR3 DNA sequence: TGTGCCAGCAGCCCAACTAACAGGGGGGGAGCCACTGAAGCTTTCTTT. It codes for CASSPTNRGGATEAFF.

This clone was observed a handful of times. The chain joins TRBV14 to TRBJ2-5; TRBD1 agrees at 7 bases. Germline V gene sequence: CDR1 SGHDN, CDR2 FVKESK. V trimming: 6 bases; J trimming: 2 bases; junction bases outside the gene matches: 6. CDR3 length: 14 amino acids. The CDR3 sequence: CASSYDRVQETQYF. In DNA, the CDR3 is TGTGCCAGCAGTTACGACAGGGTACAAGAGACCCAGTACTTC.

This chain uses TRBV4-1 with TRBJ1-2; 7 bases align to TRBD1. The germline gives CDR1 MGHRA, CDR2 YSYEKL. The V and J ends lost 4 bases and 4 bases, in that order; junction bases with no gene match: 9. This CDR3 region has 15 residues. DNA for the CDR3: TGCGCCAGCAGCCTGACGGGGACAGTCCTCTATGGCTACACCTTC. Translating it yields CASSLTGTVLYGYTF.

This clone was picked up a small number of times. V and J are TRBV5-1 and TRBJ1-4; 10 bases agree with TRBD1. V lost 4 bases and J lost 7; bases outside the gene matches: 7. CDR3 size: 15 residues. CDR1 and CDR2 from the germline V gene are SGHRS and YFSETQ. The CDR3 loop reads CASSVQGQGSEKLFF. The CDR3 DNA is TGCGCCAGCAGCGTCCAGGGACAGGGGAGTGAAAAACTGTTTTTT.

V is TRBV2 and J is TRBJ2-7, with 9 bases matching TRBD1. J gave up 7 bases and V 5 bases, and 6 bases lay outside the gene matches. Germline CDR1 SNHLY, CDR2 FYNNEI. This CDR3 is built from 13 residues. DNA of the CDR3: TGTGCCAGCAGTTCCGGGACAGGGTATGAGCAGTACTTC. Residues: CASSSGTGYEQYF.

This chain joins TRBV11-3 and TRBJ2-5, with 10 bases fitting TRBD1. V lost 4 bases and J lost 5; bases outside the gene matches: 7. Germline V gives CDR1 SGHNT, CDR2 YENEEA. The CDR3 contains 15 residues. CDR3 in DNA: TGTGCCAGCAGCTCGGGACAGGGGTCAAGCGAGACCCAGTACTTC. Translated, it gives CASSSGQGSSETQYF.

As DNA, the CDR3 is TGTGCCAGCAGCCCCACTAGCGGGAGGCCGCCTAGCACAGATACGCAGTATTTT. Its translation is CASSPTSGRPPSTDTQYF. The chain joins TRBV7-6 to TRBJ2-3; 12 nucleotides line up with TRBD2. CDR3 length: 18 amino acids. The V segment lost 5 bases and the J segment 0 bases; nucleotides outside the gene matches: 9. Germline V gene sequence: CDR1 SGHVS, CDR2 FNYEAQ.

This CDR3 reads CASSRRGVSDEKLFF. The CDR3, as DNA: TGCGCCAGCAGCAGACGGGGGGTTAGCGATGAAAAACTGTTTTTT. The V gene is TRBV5-1, the J gene TRBJ1-4; weak D call: TRBD1 (5 bases). V was trimmed by 4 bases and J by 6 bases, leaving 16 bases between them. The CDR3 runs to 15 residues. Germline V gives CDR1 SGHRS, CDR2 YFSETQ.

The chain joins TRBV5-1 to TRBJ2-6; D perhaps matches TRBD2 (6 bases). Germline loops: CDR1 SGHRS, CDR2 YFSETQ. The V and J ends lost 0 bases and 0 bases respectively, with 7 bases between them. This CDR3 region has 16 residues. In DNA, the CDR3 is TGCGCCAGCAGCTTGGGCGGGGTCTCTGGGGCCAACGTCCTGACTTTC. It specifies CASSLGGVSGANVLTF.

The DNA for the CDR3 is TGTGCCAGTAGTCGGGACAGGGGTCTTTATCAGCCCCAGCATTTT. It codes for CASSRDRGLYQPQHF. The chain links TRBV19 to TRBJ1-5; 10 bases line up with TRBD1. J lost 5 bases, V lost 5 bases, and 6 bases had no gene match. This CDR3 has 15 residues. Germline CDR1 is LNHDA and CDR2 is SQIVND (reference sequence).

The V gene is TRBV9, the J gene TRBJ2-3; tentative D call: TRBD2 (6 bases). CDR1 SGDLS and CDR2 YYNGEE come from the germline V gene. This CDR3 region has 13 residues. Trimming pared 0 bases from V and 9 bases from J, leaving 11 bases between. The CDR3 DNA follows: TGTGCCAGCAGCGTAGCTACCACTAGCACGCAGTATTTT. Its protein is CASSVATTSTQYF.

The chain joins TRBV5-4 to TRBJ2-5; perhaps TRBD2 as D (6 bases). Trimming took off 3 bases at V and 5 bases at J, with 11 bases between the two ends. The CDR3 contains 13 residues. The germline CDR1 and CDR2 sequences are SGHNT and YYREEE (reference sequence). This CDR3 is CASSSTGAETQYF. Written as DNA, the CDR3 is TGTGCCAGCAGCTCTACGGGAGCGGAGACCCAGTACTTC.

This chain links TRBV28 with TRBJ1-5; weak D call: TRBD1 (5 bases). CDR1 and CDR2 (germline): MDHEN, SYDVKM. Trimming cost V 5 bases and J 5 bases, with 19 bases left between them. The length of the CDR3 is 16 residues. The CDR3 DNA reads TGTGCCAGCAGTGGAAGGGGAGGGATAAGGGATCAGCCCCAGCATTTT. Its translation is CASSGRGGIRDQPQHF.

This clone was counted only a few times. This chain connects TRBV6-1 to TRBJ2-5, with D perhaps TRBD2 (6 bases). V lost 7 bases, J lost 5 bases, and 17 bases lay in between. The CDR3 has 14 residues. In germline, CDR1 is MNHNS, CDR2 SASEGT. For the CDR3, the DNA is TGTGCCAGCACCACCCTAGCGTGGGAGGAGACCCAGTACTTC. Its protein is CASTTLAWEETQYF.

Remarks on this clone: The same CDR3 arises from other DNA sequences in this sample as well. The chain employs TRBV27 and TRBJ2-7; TRBD1 is a possible D gene (6 bases). Germline V lookup: CDR1 MNHEY, CDR2 SMNVEV (reference sequence). V was shortened by 2 bases and J by 4 bases, with 12 bases between the two germline ends. The CDR3 consists of 14 residues. This CDR3 reads CASSLGQGSYEQYF. CDR3 nucleotide sequence: TGTGCCAGCAGTTTAGGCCAGGGGTCGTACGAGCAGTACTTC.

CDR3 coding DNA: TGTGCCAGCAGCTTGGAGCTCCCAGATACGCAGTATTTT. Protein: CASSLELPDTQYF. The chain uses TRBV5-5 and TRBJ2-3; the D is unclear. Between the trimmed V and J ends, which lost 0 bases and 4 bases, there was a span of 6 bases. The V gene's germline CDR1 is SGHKS and CDR2 YYEKEE (reference sequence). The CDR3 runs 13 residues.

The J gene is TRBJ2-7, the V gene TRBV11-3; the match to TRBD2 covers 10 bases. This CDR3 has 14 amino acids. V trimming: 1 base; J trimming: 6 bases; junction bases outside the gene matches: 3. Looked up from germline, CDR1 is SGHNT and CDR2 is YENEEA. The CDR3 loop is CASSLALAGVEQYF. The CDR3, as DNA: TGTGCCAGCAGCTTAGCCCTAGCGGGAGTCGAGCAGTACTTC.

This clone appeared a few times. This rearrangement joins TRBV11-2 to TRBJ1-1; D remains ambiguous. Germline loops: CDR1 SGHAT, CDR2 FQNNGV. The CDR3 sequence is 14 residues long. The V gene lost 1 base and the J gene lost 4 bases, with 10 bases spanning the gap. In DNA, the CDR3 is TGTGCCAGCAGCTTAGGGGGAGTGTTCACTGAAGCTTTCTTT. It specifies CASSLGGVFTEAFF.